Sequencing of this T cell receptor beta chain was carried out in a study of blood T cell repertoires in COVID-19. The overall study: From the United States, Italy and Spain came samples of acute and convalescent COVID-19. T cells, B-cell-depleted T cells, or PBMCs provided the cDNA or gDNA that served as material.

Per the original data handling: Amplification of reference gene primers was used by the study to estimate nucleated cell counts. Measured with immunoSEQ multiplex PCR; TCRdb has only the in-frame clones, and not every one. The DNA gave D and trimming, while V, J and clone size come from that table. The sample has about 210,000 clones, 87% seen once. The CDR3 is made up of 12 amino acids. V shed 2 bases and J shed 7 bases, with 8 bases lying between them. The sequence was collected from a man in his sixties who had recovered from COVID-19. The sequenced sample consisted of peripheral blood. The rearrangement uses TRBV12-3 or TRBV12-4 and TRBJ1-2; maybe TRBD1 (5 bases). In nucleotides, the CDR3 is TGTGCCAGCAGTTTAACAGGTGCTGGCTACACCTTC. Its translation is CASSLTGAGYTF.